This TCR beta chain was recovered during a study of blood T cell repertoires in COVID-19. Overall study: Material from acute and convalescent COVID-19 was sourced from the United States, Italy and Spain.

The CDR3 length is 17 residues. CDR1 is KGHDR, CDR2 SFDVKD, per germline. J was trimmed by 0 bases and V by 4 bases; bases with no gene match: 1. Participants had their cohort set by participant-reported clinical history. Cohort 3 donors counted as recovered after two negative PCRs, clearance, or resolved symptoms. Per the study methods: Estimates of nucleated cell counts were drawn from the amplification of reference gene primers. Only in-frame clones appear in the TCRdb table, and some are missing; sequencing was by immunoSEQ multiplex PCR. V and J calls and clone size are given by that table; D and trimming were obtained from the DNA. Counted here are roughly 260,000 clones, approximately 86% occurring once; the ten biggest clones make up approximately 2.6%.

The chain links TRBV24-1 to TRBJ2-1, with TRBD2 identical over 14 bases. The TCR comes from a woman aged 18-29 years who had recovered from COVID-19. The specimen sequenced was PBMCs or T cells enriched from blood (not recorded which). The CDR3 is CATSDGLAGGSYNEQFF. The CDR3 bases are TGTGCCACCAGTGACGGACTAGCGGGGGGCTCCTACAATGAGCAGTTCTTC.